This is a list of T cell receptor beta chains from one sample in a study of tumor and adjacent non-tumor tissue in lung cancer. From the multiplex PCR reads, TCRdb called clonotypes with MiXCR, one entry per CDR3 protein. Among 90,000 to 100,000 distinct CDR3 sequences, less than 85% were seen once, and the ten largest hold about 30%. The material sequenced was distant non-tumor lung tissue. These receptors all stem from a man aged 55 to 70 with small cell lung cancer. Each CDR3 is given with its conserved first and last residue. Each record gives: J gene, V gene, clone size, D gene, CDR3 protein, CDR3 DNA. D genes are given only for firm matches. Where a row states a size, it is once, few, many or the class of an expanded clone; other rows omit it.

j_call: TRBJ2-5; v_call: TRBV10-3; clone_size: once; d_call: -; cdr3_aa: CTISDTRGRETQYF; cdr3_nt: TGTACCATCAGTGACACCCGCGGAAGGGAGACCCAGTACTTC
j_call: TRBJ2-1; v_call: TRBV11-1; clone_size: -; d_call: -; cdr3_aa: CDSSLALAANNEQFF; cdr3_nt: TGTGACAGCAGTTTAGCGCTAGCAGCAAACAATGAGCAGTTCTTC
j_call: TRBJ2-6; v_call: TRBV29-1; clone_size: -; d_call: -; cdr3_aa: CSIDEESEANVLTF; cdr3_nt: TGCAGCATTGATGAGGAATCTGAGGCCAACGTCCTGACTTTC
j_call: TRBJ2-3; v_call: TRBV12-3/TRBV12-4; clone_size: once; d_call: -; cdr3_aa: CSSSSRGFTDTQYF; cdr3_nt: TGTTCCAGCAGTTCTCGGGGATTCACAGATACGCAGTATTTT
j_call: TRBJ1-6; v_call: TRBV13; clone_size: -; d_call: -; cdr3_aa: CTSSQNDGSFYNSPLLF; cdr3_nt: TGTACCAGCAGCCAAAACGACGGAAGCTTCTATAATTCACCCCTCCTCTTT
j_call: TRBJ2-2; v_call: TRBV2; clone_size: -; d_call: -; cdr3_aa: CASSVVTGELFF; cdr3_nt: TGTGCCAGCAGTGTTGTGACCGGGGAGCTGTTTTTT
j_call: TRBJ1-2; v_call: TRBV11-3; clone_size: -; d_call: -; cdr3_aa: CASGLGRVAGVEFYGYTF; cdr3_nt: TGTGCTAGCGGCTTAGGTCGTGTGGCAGGGGTGGAGTTCTATGGGTACACCTTC
j_call: TRBJ2-5; v_call: TRBV11-2; clone_size: -; d_call: TRBD2; cdr3_aa: CARSSLVLAGGETQYF; cdr3_nt: TGTGCCCGCAGCTCCCTGGTACTAGCGGGAGGTGAGACTCAGTACTTC
j_call: TRBJ1-3; v_call: TRBV29-1; clone_size: -; d_call: TRBD1; cdr3_aa: CSVLQGNSGDTIYF; cdr3_nt: TGCAGCGTCTTACAGGGGAATTCTGGAGACACCATATATTTT
j_call: TRBJ2-1; v_call: TRBV29-1; clone_size: once; d_call: -; cdr3_aa: CSIGENLEGNEQFF; cdr3_nt: TGCAGCATTGGAGAAAACCTAGAAGGGAATGAACAGTTCTTC
j_call: TRBJ1-2; v_call: TRBV11-2; clone_size: -; d_call: TRBD1; cdr3_aa: CASDDRDNYGYIF; cdr3_nt: TGTGCTAGCGACGACAGGGATAACTATGGCTACATCTTC
j_call: TRBJ2-2; v_call: TRBV20-1; clone_size: once; d_call: TRBD2; cdr3_aa: CSVQTSKGGELFF; cdr3_nt: TGCAGTGTCCAGACTAGCAAGGGCGGGGAGCTGTTTTTT
j_call: TRBJ1-5; v_call: TRBV12-3/TRBV12-4; clone_size: many; d_call: -; cdr3_aa: CASSPQGSGNQPQHF; cdr3_nt: TGTGCCAGCAGCCCCCAGGGATCGGGCAATCAGCCCCAGCATTTT
j_call: TRBJ2-1; v_call: TRBV5-5; clone_size: once; d_call: TRBD2; cdr3_aa: CASSWLTGTSGYDEQFF; cdr3_nt: TGTGCCAGCAGCTGGCTGACCGGGACTAGCGGATATGATGAGCAGTTCTTC
j_call: TRBJ2-2; v_call: TRBV4-2; clone_size: -; d_call: TRBD1; cdr3_aa: CASSQDGDRGRNTGELVF; cdr3_nt: TGTGCCAGCAGCCAAGATGGGGACAGGGGGCGGAACACCGGGGAGCTGGTTTTT